This TCR beta chain was documented in a study of Graves' ophthalmopathy and Graves' hyperthyroidism. Uncontrolled infections, other autoimmune diseases, pregnancy or lactation barred patients from enrollment. This CDR3 spans 15 amino acids. Looked up from germline, CDR1 is LNHDA and CDR2 is SQIVND (reference sequence). Trimming removed 3 bases from V and 3 bases from J; junction bases left unmatched: 6. RNA transcripts were the template, and TCR beta CDR3 regions were amplified from them. HTBI primers served in a first-round RT-PCR, which a second-round multiplex PCR followed. TCRdb re-called the multiplex PCR reads with MiXCR, one entry per CDR3 protein. The sample has around 470,000 distinct CDR3 sequences, roughly an eighth seen once. This clonotype was observed many times.

The V gene is TRBV19, the J gene TRBJ2-7; 9 bases are shared with TRBD1. This clonotype originated in a woman aged 25 to 45 with Graves' ophthalmopathy. The sequencing input was blood. The CDR3 DNA reads TGTGCCAGTAGTATGACGGGACAGGGAGGCTACGAGCAGTACTTC. This translates into CASSMTGQGGYEQYF. The whole variable domain, filled in from reference TRBV19 and TRBJ2-7, reads DGGITQSPKYLFRKEGQNVTLSCEQNLNHDAMYWYRQDPGQGLRLIYYSQIVNDFQKGDIAEGYSVSREKKESFPLTVTSAQKNPTAFYLCASSMTGQGGYEQYFGPGTRLTVT.